The 15 T cell receptor beta chains listed next were all sequenced from one sample in a study of T cells in Graves' hyperthyroidism and ophthalmopathy. Amplified TCR beta CDR3 regions came from RNA transcripts. HTBI primers were used for first-round RT-PCR of the TCR CDR3. TCRdb re-analysed the multiplex PCR reads in MiXCR, keeping a single row per CDR3 protein. The table shows fewer than 700,000 distinct CDR3 sequences, with roughly 18% occurring only once. The sample consisted of blood. The origin of the receptors is a young woman with Graves' ophthalmopathy.

This sequence joins TRBV29-1 and TRBJ2-5, with D possibly matching TRBD2 (5 bases). V was shortened by 1 base and J by 5 bases, with 8 bases between the two germline ends. This CDR3 is built from 12 residues. CDR1 and CDR2 (germline): SQVTM, ANQGSEA. CDR3 in DNA: TGCAGCGTTGAAGGAGGGTGGGAGACCCAGTACTTC. Amino acid sequence: CSVEGGWETQYF.

In this sample, this clonotype turned up a few times. This chain links TRBV4-1 with TRBJ2-5; possibly TRBD1 for D (5 bases). V lost 1 base and J 0 bases, leaving 12 bases between the germline ends. Per the germline V gene, CDR1 is MGHRA and CDR2 is YSYEKL. The CDR3 totals 16 residues. CDR3 amino acids: CASSQGQTLYQETQYF. In DNA, the CDR3 is TGCGCCAGCAGCCAAGGACAGACTTTGTACCAAGAGACCCAGTACTTC.

In its sample, this clonotype was seen many times. The genes are TRBV2 and TRBJ2-7; D perhaps matches TRBD1 (6 bases). In germline, CDR1 is SNHLY, CDR2 FYNNEI. The CDR3 is 13 residues long. V gave up 8 bases and J gave up 0 bases, with 11 bases separating them. This CDR3 is CASGAQGSYEQYF. DNA for the CDR3: TGTGCCAGCGGGGCACAGGGCTCCTACGAGCAGTACTTC.

Only a few counts were recorded for this clonotype. The chain has TRBV27 and TRBJ1-6, with TRBD1 as a possible D gene (5 bases). The length of the CDR3 is 17 residues. V lost 6 bases, J lost 4 bases, and 19 bases lay in between. Germline values: CDR1 MNHEY, CDR2 SMNVEV (reference sequence). The CDR3 bases are TGTGCCAGCAGAGGACACGGTAGCCGAAGTTATAATTCACCCCTCCACTTT. Translation: CASRGHGSRSYNSPLHF.

This clonotype came up a few times. The chain carries TRBV15 and TRBJ2-7, with D possibly being TRBD1 or TRBD2 (5 bases each). Germline CDR1 LNHNV, CDR2 YYDKDF (reference sequence). The CDR3 extends over 18 amino acids. Deletions cut 1 base from V and 5 bases from J, with 24 bases between. The CDR3, as DNA: TGTGCCACCAGCAGAGGCAAGAACACGGGACGTTTCGAACACGAGCAGTACTTC. As protein: CATSRGKNTGRFEHEQYF. Together with reference TRBV15 and TRBJ2-7, the CDR3 gives the full variable domain: DAMVIQNPRYQVTQFGKPVTLSCSQTLNHNVMYWYQQKSSQAPKLLFHYYDKDFNNEADTPDNFQSRRPNTSFCFLDIRSPGLGDTAMYLCATSRGKNTGRFEHEQYFGPGTRLTVT.

This clonotype has ten or more counts. The chain employs TRBV11-2 and TRBJ2-3; unclear D gene. Trimming left V 5 bases short and J 1 base short, with 16 bases between. The CDR3 covers 16 residues. CDR1 and CDR2 from the germline V gene are SGHAT and FQNNGV. CDR3 nucleotides: TGTGCCAGCAGCCTAGGAGTGGTTAGGGGCACAGATACGCAGTATTTT. This translates into CASSLGVVRGTDTQYF.

This clonotype was detected many times. The chain is built from TRBV2 and TRBJ1-5; perhaps TRBD1 as D (5 bases). V gave up 2 bases and J gave up 3 bases, with 8 bases separating them. This CDR3 is 14 amino acids long. Looked up from germline, CDR1 is SNHLY and CDR2 is FYNNEI. The CDR3 DNA sequence: TGTGCCAGCAGTGAAAAGGGGCCCAATCAGCCCCAGCATTTT. Its translation: CASSEKGPNQPQHF.

This clonotype was counted at least ten times. The chain carries TRBV10-3 and TRBJ2-5; 8 positions agree with TRBD1. Germline V gene data show CDR1 as ENHRY and CDR2 as SYGVKD. V dropped 6 bases and J dropped 5; count of bases not matched to a gene: 8. The CDR3 runs 14 residues. Here the CDR3 reads CAISGQGDGETQYF. For the CDR3, the DNA is TGTGCCATCAGCGGACAGGGCGACGGGGAGACCCAGTACTTC.

The chain is built from TRBV9 and TRBJ2-3, with D possibly TRBD1 on 6 matching bases. CDR1 is SGDLS, CDR2 YYNGEE, per germline. Trimming removed 3 bases from V and 0 bases from J, with 11 bases in between. The CDR3 is made up of 15 amino acids. The CDR3 protein is CASSGGTGSTDTQYF. CDR3 bases: TGTGCCAGCAGCGGTGGCACAGGGAGCACAGATACGCAGTATTTT.

This clonotype was detected ten times or more. J is TRBJ2-5 and V is TRBV24-1, with 8 bases identical to TRBD1. This CDR3 has 13 residues. The ends lost 5 bases at V and 4 bases at J; junction bases unmatched: 2. Germline V gives CDR1 KGHDR, CDR2 SFDVKD. The CDR3 coding sequence is TGTGCCACCAGTGGGACAGGGCTAGAGACCCAGTACTTC. As protein: CATSGTGLETQYF.

Only a few counts were recorded for this clonotype. This chain joins TRBV18 and TRBJ1-4; 9 nucleotides line up with TRBD1. CDR1 and CDR2 from the germline V gene are KGHSH and LQKENI. V gave up 3 bases and J gave up 8 bases; unmatched junction bases: 7. The CDR3 loop spans 15 amino acids. The CDR3 sequence: CASSPRDRDDEKLFF. The CDR3 DNA reads TGTGCCAGCTCACCTCGGGACAGGGATGACGAAAAACTGTTTTTT. Full variable domain (rest looked up from reference TRBV18 and TRBJ1-4): NAGVMQNPRHLVRRRGQEARLRCSPMKGHSHVYWYRQLPEEGLKFMVYLQKENIIDESGMPKERFSAEFPKEGPSILRIQQVVRGDSAAYFCASSPRDRDDEKLFFGSGTQLSVL.

This clonotype appeared many times. The chain is built from TRBV2 and TRBJ1-4; no clear D gene. The germline gives CDR1 SNHLY, CDR2 FYNNEI. This CDR3 region has 15 residues. V lost 5 bases and J lost 8, with 18 bases in between. CDR3: CASSSRTRLGEKLFF. DNA for the CDR3: TGTGCCAGCAGTTCCCGGACTCGGCTAGGCGAAAAACTGTTTTTT.

Many counts were recorded for this clonotype. The chain recombines TRBV6-1 with TRBJ2-7; D gene uncertain. Germline V gene lookup returns CDR1 MNHNS and CDR2 SASEGT. The CDR3 spans 13 residues. Deletions cut 3 bases from V and 6 bases from J, with 12 bases between. The CDR3 sequence is CASSDTRHGEQYF. The CDR3, as DNA: TGTGCCAGCAGTGATACCCGACACGGCGAGCAGTACTTC.

There are many counts of this clonotype. The V gene is TRBV28, the J gene TRBJ2-7, with D possibly matching TRBD2 (5 bases). Per germline, CDR1 MDHEN and CDR2 SYDVKM. Deletions cut 2 bases from V and 0 bases from J, with 11 bases between. This CDR3 comprises 15 residues. The CDR3 loop is CASSLERTGSYEQYF. Written as DNA, the CDR3 is TGTGCCAGCAGTTTAGAGCGGACTGGCTCCTACGAGCAGTACTTC.

The CDR3 nucleotides are TGCAGCGGACTAGTCGCTGCTGAGCAGTTCTTC. It encodes CSGLVAAEQFF. This rearrangement joins TRBV29-1 to TRBJ2-1; possible D gene TRBD2, 6 bases. Looked up from germline, CDR1 is SQVTM and CDR2 is ANQGSEA. The CDR3 contains 11 residues. Trimming removed 7 bases from V and 9 bases from J, with 13 bases in between.